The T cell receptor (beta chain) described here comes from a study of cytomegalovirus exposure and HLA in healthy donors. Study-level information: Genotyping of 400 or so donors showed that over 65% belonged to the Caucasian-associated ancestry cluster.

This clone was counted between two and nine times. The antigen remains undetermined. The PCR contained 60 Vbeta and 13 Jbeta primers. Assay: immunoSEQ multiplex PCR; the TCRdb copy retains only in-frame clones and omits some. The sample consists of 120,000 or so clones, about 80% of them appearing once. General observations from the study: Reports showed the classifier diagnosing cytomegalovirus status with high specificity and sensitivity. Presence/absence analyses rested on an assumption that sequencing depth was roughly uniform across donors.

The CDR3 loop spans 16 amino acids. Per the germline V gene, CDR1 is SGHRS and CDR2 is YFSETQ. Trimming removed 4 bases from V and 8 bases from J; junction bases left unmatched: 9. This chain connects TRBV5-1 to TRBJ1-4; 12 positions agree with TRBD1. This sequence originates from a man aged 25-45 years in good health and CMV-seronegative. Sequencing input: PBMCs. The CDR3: CASSTGTGGAREKLFF. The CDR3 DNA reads TGCGCCAGCAGCACCGGGACAGGGGGCGCGCGGGAAAAACTGTTTTTT. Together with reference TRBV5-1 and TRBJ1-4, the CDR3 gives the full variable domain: KAGVTQTPRYLIKTRGQQVTLSCSPISGHRSVSWYQQTPGQGLQFLFEYFSETQRNKGNFPGRFSGRQFSNSRSEMNVSTLELGDSALYLCASSTGTGGAREKLFFGSGTQLSVL.